This TCR beta chain stems from a study of T-cell memory formation after mild COVID-19. Background on the study: TCR clusters were mostly confined to one donor each.

A single record per CDR3 protein comes from TCRdb applying MiXCR to the 5' RACE reads. The sample includes over 150,000 distinct CDR3 sequences, 20% to 25% seen only once; the top ten take 20% to 25%. V trimming: 1 base; J trimming: 4 bases; junction bases outside the gene matches: 3. Germline V gives CDR1 LNHDA, CDR2 SQIVND (reference sequence). The CDR3 covers 15 residues. Sequencing was performed on PBMCs or a T cell subset sorted from them (not recorded which). The clonotype originates from an adult woman who had mild COVID-19 (a few samples of this study predate the infection). Cell type and time point are not known. This sequence joins TRBV19 and TRBJ2-1, with 8 bases matching TRBD2. CDR3 coding DNA: TGTGCCAGTAGTATAGCGGGAGGGGAATACAATGAGCAGTTCTTC. This translates into CASSIAGGEYNEQFF.